This is a list of T cell receptor beta chains from one sample in a study of beta chain features in type 1 diabetes. Method: immunoSEQ multiplex PCR; TCRdb's copy keeps in-frame clones and lacks some. This sample has about 47,000 clones; approximately 44% occur once, and the top ten carry 0.13%. Source material: stem cell memory CD4+ T cells from blood. Every receptor here comes from a man aged 25 to 45 with type 1 diabetes. CDR3s include the opening cysteine and the closing phenylalanine or tryptophan. The order of the fields is clone size, D gene, J gene, CDR3 length, V gene, CDR3 DNA, CDR3 protein. A D gene is named only where the DNA matches it firmly. Size is omitted from some rows. Given values are once, few, many or a class for expanded clones.

NA,TRBD1,TRBJ2-5,13,TRBV19,TGTGCCAGTAGCCCGGGACAGGGAGAGACCCAGTACTTC,CASSPGQGETQYF
few,NA,TRBJ2-1,14,TRBV28,TGTGCCAGCAACCCCTACCGCTCCTACAATGAGCAGTTCTTC,CASNPYRSYNEQFF
NA,NA,TRBJ1-2,14,TRBV13,TGTGCCAGCAGCCGCAGACAGCCGACCTATGGCTACACCTTC,CASSRRQPTYGYTF
NA,TRBD1,TRBJ1-2,14,TRBV7-9,TGTGCCAGCAGCACCGAGGGACAGTCCTATGGCTACACCTTC,CASSTEGQSYGYTF
NA,NA,TRBJ1-1,13,TRBV7-9,TGTGCCAGCAGCTTAGAAGGGGCTCAGGAAGCTTTCTTT,CASSLEGAQEAFF
NA,NA,TRBJ1-2,12,TRBV27,TGTGCCAGCAGTCCCAGAGGCTATGGCTACACCTTC,CASSPRGYGYTF
few,NA,TRBJ1-3,15,TRBV15,TGTGCCACCAGCCTCCTTATCGGCTCTGGAAACACCATATATTTT,CATSLLIGSGNTIYF
NA,NA,TRBJ2-1,17,TRBV11-1,TGTGCCAGCAGCTCGGGTATTGGAAGTCTCGTACTGAATGAGCAGTTCTTC,CASSSGIGSLVLNEQFF
NA,NA,TRBJ1-1,13,TRBV19,TGTGCCAGTAGCCTTTGGCGGTCCACTGAAGCTTTCTTT,CASSLWRSTEAFF
NA,NA,TRBJ2-1,15,TRBV7-3,TGTGCCAGCAGCTTAAAAAAGGGGGTCGGGAATGAGCAGTTCTTC,CASSLKKGVGNEQFF
few,NA,TRBJ1-2,12,TRBV6-5,TGTGCCAGCAGCTGGGGGGGCTATGGCTACACCTTC,CASSWGGYGYTF
few,TRBD2,TRBJ2-1,15,TRBV7-3,TGTGCCAGCAGCTCTCGGGGGGGTTCCTACAATGAGCAGTTCTTC,CASSSRGGSYNEQFF
few,NA,TRBJ1-1,13,TRBV29-1,TGCAGCGTTGAAGGGCAACGGAACACTGAAGCTTTCTTT,CSVEGQRNTEAFF
NA,NA,TRBJ2-3,17,TRBV5-1,TGCGCCAGCAGCTTGGGTCGAGCGACCTCTAATCGAGATACGCAGTATTTT,CASSLGRATSNRDTQYF
NA,TRBD1,TRBJ2-5,13,TRBV29-1,TGCAGCGCCCTAACAGGGGGCGGGGAGACCCAGTACTTC,CSALTGGGETQYF
NA,NA,TRBJ2-7,16,TRBV18,TGTGCCAGCTCACTCTCCCCGGACAGTAGCTCCTACGAGCAGTACTTC,CASSLSPDSSSYEQYF
NA,TRBD2,TRBJ2-5,13,TRBV7-9,TGTGCCAGCAACCTAGCGGGAGGGGAGACCCAGTACTTC,CASNLAGGETQYF
NA,TRBD1,TRBJ1-2,13,TRBV28,TGTGCCAGCACCGACAGGGGTGGGTATGGCTACACCTTC,CASTDRGGYGYTF
once,NA,TRBJ1-5,14,TRBV27,TGTGCCAGCAGTTTATCCAGGGTAGATCAGCCCCAGCATTTT,CASSLSRVDQPQHF
few,TRBD2,TRBJ2-7,17,TRBV5-4,TGTGCCAGCAGCCGGGGTGGGGGAGCGGGGATCCATCGCGAGCAGTACTTC,CASSRGGGAGIHREQYF
few,TRBD2,TRBJ2-7,15,TRBV2,TGTGCCAGCAGCACAGCGGGAGGTTACTCCTACGAGCAGTACTTC,CASSTAGGYSYEQYF
few,TRBD2,TRBJ2-1,17,TRBV9,TGTGCCAGCAGCGGGGCTAGCGGGAGGAGCTCCTACAATGAGCAGTTCTTC,CASSGASGRSSYNEQFF
NA,NA,TRBJ1-1,14,TRBV11-2,TGTGCCAGCAGCCCTAGGGGCGCAGGGAGGTCGGCTTTCTTT,CASSPRGAGRSAFF
few,NA,TRBJ2-3,11,TRBV2,TGTGCCAGCAGTGAGGCGGGTACGCAGTATTTT,CASSEAGTQYF
few,NA,TRBJ2-7,15,TRBV7-2,TGTGCCAGCAGCTCTCAGGGCTTCGGATCGGGCGAGCAGTACTTC,CASSSQGFGSGEQYF
NA,TRBD1,TRBJ1-5,14,TRBV27,TGTGCCAGCAGTCCGGGACAGGGAAATCAGCCCCAGCATTTT,CASSPGQGNQPQHF
NA,TRBD1,TRBJ2-1,15,TRBV29-1,TGCAGCGTTGAAAAGGGCAGGGGGCGAGGTTATGAGCAGTTCTTC,CSVEKGRGRGYEQFF
NA,NA,TRBJ2-7,11,TRBV6-6,TGTGCCAGCAGCCGAATGAGCGAGCAGTACTTC,CASSRMSEQYF
few,TRBD2,TRBJ2-5,15,TRBV5-1,TGCGCCAGCAGCTGGCGGGAGGTGTACCAAGAGACCCAGTACTTC,CASSWREVYQETQYF
NA,TRBD2,TRBJ2-1,13,TRBV6-1,TGTGCCAGCAGTGAAAGGACTAGCAATGAGCAGTTCTTC,CASSERTSNEQFF
NA,TRBD1,TRBJ2-7,13,TRBV5-1,TGCGCCAGCAGCTTAGGACAGGGAGCCGAGCAGTACTTC,CASSLGQGAEQYF
few,TRBD1,TRBJ1-1,14,TRBV5-1,TGCGCCAGCAGCTGGGGGGACAGGGTTGCTGAAGCTTTCTTT,CASSWGDRVAEAFF
NA,NA,TRBJ2-3,17,TRBV4-2,TGTGCCAGCAGCCAGGACCCGGGAAAACGGTCCACAGATACGCAGTATTTT,CASSQDPGKRSTDTQYF
few,NA,TRBJ2-7,13,TRBV6-5,TGTGCCAGCAGTTACGGTGGAGGGTCCGAGCAGTACTTC,CASSYGGGSEQYF
few,TRBD2,TRBJ2-3,16,TRBV18,TGTGCCAGCTCACCCGTCCTAGCGGGAAACACAGATACGCAGTATTTT,CASSPVLAGNTDTQYF
NA,TRBD2,TRBJ2-3,15,TRBV7-8,TGTGCCAGCAGCCTGGGACTAGCGGGAGCGGATACGCAGTATTTT,CASSLGLAGADTQYF
few,TRBD2,TRBJ2-7,15,TRBV4-3,TGCGCCAGCAGCCTTCGTCGGACTAGCTCCCACGAGCAGTACTTC,CASSLRRTSSHEQYF
NA,NA,TRBJ2-3,13,TRBV18,TGTGCCAGCTCACCGAGCGGCGGAGATACGCAGTATTTT,CASSPSGGDTQYF
once,TRBD2,TRBJ2-2,19,TRBV4-2,TGTGCCAGCAGCCTGGGACTAGCGGGAGGTGGATTTAACACCGGGGAGCTGTTTTTT,CASSLGLAGGGFNTGELFF
NA,NA,TRBJ2-1,14,TRBV7-6,TGTGCCAGCAGCTCGAGGCCGGCCTACAATGAGCAGTTCTTC,CASSSRPAYNEQFF
NA,NA,TRBJ2-7,13,TRBV27,TGTGCCAGCAGCCGCGGGGGCCTCTACGAGCAGTACTTC,CASSRGGLYEQYF
NA,TRBD1,TRBJ2-7,13,TRBV7-2,TGTGCCAGCAGCATGGACAGGGCTGGGGAGCAGTACTTC,CASSMDRAGEQYF
few,NA,TRBJ2-7,11,TRBV6-1,TGTGCCAGCAGTTTCGAGTACGAGCAGTACTTC,CASSFEYEQYF
NA,NA,TRBJ2-7,15,TRBV18,TGTGCCAGCTCGCCGGGGTTAGCGGAGTCCTACGAGCAGTACTTC,CASSPGLAESYEQYF
few,NA,TRBJ2-1,17,TRBV5-1,TGCGCCAGCAGCTTGGGAGGTAGCGGAAGCTCCTACAATGAGCAGTTCTTC,CASSLGGSGSSYNEQFF
NA,NA,TRBJ1-1,15,TRBV9,TGTGCCAGCAGCATCAGTGGCAGGGTGGGGACTGAAGCTTTCTTT,CASSISGRVGTEAFF
few,NA,TRBJ1-1,14,TRBV6-5,TGTGCCAGCAGTTACTCGGCAGTAACCCCTGAAGCTTTCTTT,CASSYSAVTPEAFF
NA,NA,TRBJ2-1,15,TRBV5-1,TGCGCCAGCAGCTTTTTAGGGGCCTCCTACAATGAGCAGTTCTTC,CASSFLGASYNEQFF
NA,NA,TRBJ2-2,14,TRBV7-2,TGTGCCAGCTACAGGGCGCCGAACACCGGGGAGCTGTTTTTT,CASYRAPNTGELFF
few,TRBD2,TRBJ2-1,13,TRBV30,TGTGCCTGGACTAGCGGGCTTGCCGATGAGCAGTTCTTC,CAWTSGLADEQFF
NA,TRBD1,TRBJ2-7,14,TRBV18,TGTGCCAGCTCACCCCGGACAGGGGACTACGAGCAGTACTTC,CASSPRTGDYEQYF
few,NA,TRBJ1-5,13,TRBV19,TGTGCCAGTAGTATAAACAGGGATCAGCCCCAGCATTTT,CASSINRDQPQHF
NA,TRBD1,TRBJ1-2,15,TRBV28,TGTGCCAGCAGTCCCGGGACAGGGGGTAACTATGGCTACACCTTC,CASSPGTGGNYGYTF
NA,NA,TRBJ1-2,14,TRBV7-2,TGTGCCAGCAGGGAAACAGGATTACCCTATGGCTACACCTTC,CASRETGLPYGYTF
NA,TRBD1,TRBJ1-2,17,TRBV7-9,TGTGCCAGCAGCTTATCAGCCGGGACAGCCTTTAACTATGGCTACACCTTC,CASSLSAGTAFNYGYTF
NA,TRBD2,TRBJ2-1,18,TRBV5-1,TGCGCCAGCAGCTTGTCTACTAGCGGAGCTTGGGCCTACAATGAGCAGTTCTTC,CASSLSTSGAWAYNEQFF
NA,TRBD1,TRBJ1-1,14,TRBV5-5,TGTGCCAGCAGCTTATTAACAGGGGACATTGAAGCTTTCTTT,CASSLLTGDIEAFF
NA,NA,TRBJ2-7,15,TRBV6-5,TGTGCCAGCAGTCCTGCTGGAGGAGGGTCCTACGAGCAGTACTTC,CASSPAGGGSYEQYF
few,NA,TRBJ2-1,14,TRBV29-1,TGCAGCGTCGCCGGGACTTCCGTCGTAAATGAGCAGTTCTTC,CSVAGTSVVNEQFF